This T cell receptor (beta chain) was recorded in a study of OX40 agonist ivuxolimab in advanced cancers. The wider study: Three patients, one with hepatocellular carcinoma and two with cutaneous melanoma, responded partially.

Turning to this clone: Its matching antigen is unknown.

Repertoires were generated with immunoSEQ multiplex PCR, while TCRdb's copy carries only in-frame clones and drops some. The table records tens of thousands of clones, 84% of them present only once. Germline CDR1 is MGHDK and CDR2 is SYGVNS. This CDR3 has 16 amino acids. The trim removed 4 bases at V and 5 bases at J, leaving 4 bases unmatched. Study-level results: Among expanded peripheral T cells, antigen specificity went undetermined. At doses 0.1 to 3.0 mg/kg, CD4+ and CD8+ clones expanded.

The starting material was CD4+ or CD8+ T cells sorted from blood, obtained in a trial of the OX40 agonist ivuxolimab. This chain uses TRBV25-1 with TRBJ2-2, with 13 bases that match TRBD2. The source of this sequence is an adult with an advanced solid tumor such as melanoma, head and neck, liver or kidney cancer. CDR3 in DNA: TGTGCCAGCAGTGGCGGACTAGCGGGAGAAACCGGGGAGCTGTTTTTT. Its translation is CASSGGLAGETGELFF.